This T cell receptor beta chain was found in a study of a mutant IDH1 vaccine in newly diagnosed glioma. Study-level background: Patients received vaccination from 4-6 weeks after radiotherapy alone, or with temozolomide cycles. Pretreatment consisted of radiotherapy, temozolomide, or both, with most receiving both. Males made up roughly 60% and females 37.5% of treated patients, whose mean age was roughly 40 years. Study observations and caveats: Of all patients, approximately 93% showed vaccine-induced immune responses.

Measured with immunoSEQ multiplex PCR; TCRdb has only the in-frame clones, and not every one. Among about 60,000 clones listed, under 85% were seen once. Concerning this clone itself: As yet, its antigen is unknown.

Unmatched junction bases numbered 2, after V lost 5 bases and J lost 5 bases. CDR1 MNHEY and CDR2 SVGAGI come from the germline V gene. The CDR3 covers 12 residues. Stated time point: week 11, during vaccination. Topical imiquimod accompanied each vaccine dose, which consisted of 300 ug of mutant IDH1 20-mer peptide. The sequence came from a man aged 30-40 years with glioma. This chain uses TRBV6-5 with TRBJ1-2, with 7 bases matching TRBD1. Sequencing used PBMCs, obtained from a glioma patient whose treatment included an IDH1 peptide vaccine. This chain's CDR3 is CASSDRDYGYTF. CDR3 nucleotides: TGTGCCAGCAGTGACAGGGATTATGGCTACACCTTC.